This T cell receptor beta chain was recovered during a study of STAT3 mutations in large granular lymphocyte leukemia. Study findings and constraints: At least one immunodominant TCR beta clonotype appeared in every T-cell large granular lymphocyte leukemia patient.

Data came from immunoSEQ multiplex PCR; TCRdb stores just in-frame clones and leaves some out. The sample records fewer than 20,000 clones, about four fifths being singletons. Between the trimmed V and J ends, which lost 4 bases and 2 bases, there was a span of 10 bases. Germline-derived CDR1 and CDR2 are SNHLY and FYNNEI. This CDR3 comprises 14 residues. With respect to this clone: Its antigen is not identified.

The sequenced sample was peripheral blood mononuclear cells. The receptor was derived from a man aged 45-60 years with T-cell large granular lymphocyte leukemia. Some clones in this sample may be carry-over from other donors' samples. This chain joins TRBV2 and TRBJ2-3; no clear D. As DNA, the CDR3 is TGTGCCAGCAGTGTATCCAGGCCCACAGATACGCAGTATTTT. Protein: CASSVSRPTDTQYF.